This T cell receptor (beta chain) is from a study of control samples from healthy donors and cancer patients. Sequenced by immunoSEQ multiplex PCR; TCRdb stores in-frame clones only, minus some. The profile shows over 100,000 clones, around 89% of them singletons. Germline V CDR1 and CDR2: KGHDR, SFDVKD. V was clipped by 3 bases and J by 1 base, with 11 bases between them. The CDR3 is 15 amino acids. This TCR was recovered from a man aged 35-49 years in good health. The chain has TRBV24-1 and TRBJ1-2, with D unclear. Sequences were obtained from blood. This chain's CDR3 is CATSDPRTFNYGYTF. The CDR3 region has the DNA TGTGCCACCAGTGATCCGCGGACTTTTAACTATGGCTACACCTTC.